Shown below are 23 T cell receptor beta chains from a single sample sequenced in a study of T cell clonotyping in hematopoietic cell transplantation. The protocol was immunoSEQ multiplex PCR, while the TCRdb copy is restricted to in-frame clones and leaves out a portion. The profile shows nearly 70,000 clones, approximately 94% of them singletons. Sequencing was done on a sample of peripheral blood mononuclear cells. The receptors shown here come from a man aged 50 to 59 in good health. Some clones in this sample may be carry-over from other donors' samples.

CDR3 DNA sequence: TGTGCCAGCAGCCAAGATGTTTTTTTGGGACAGGGAATCTACGAGCAGTACTTC. This encodes CASSQDVFLGQGIYEQYF. This sequence joins TRBV4-2 and TRBJ2-7; 9 positions agree with TRBD1. The CDR3 extends over 18 amino acids. Germline V gives CDR1 LGHNA, CDR2 YNFKEQ. Trimming took 0 bases from V and 3 from J; bases not matched to a gene: 12.

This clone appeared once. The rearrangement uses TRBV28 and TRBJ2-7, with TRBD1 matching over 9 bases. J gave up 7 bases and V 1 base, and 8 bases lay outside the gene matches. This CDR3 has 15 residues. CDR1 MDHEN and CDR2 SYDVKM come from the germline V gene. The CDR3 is CASSLYLTGGREQYF. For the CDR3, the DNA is TGTGCCAGCAGTTTATACCTTACAGGGGGCAGGGAGCAGTACTTC.

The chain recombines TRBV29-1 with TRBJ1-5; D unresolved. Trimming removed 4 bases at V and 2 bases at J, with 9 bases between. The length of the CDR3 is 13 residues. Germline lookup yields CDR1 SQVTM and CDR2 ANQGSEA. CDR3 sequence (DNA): TGCAGCGTTGCGTGGCAGGGCAATCAGCCCCAGCATTTT. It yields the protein CSVAWQGNQPQHF.

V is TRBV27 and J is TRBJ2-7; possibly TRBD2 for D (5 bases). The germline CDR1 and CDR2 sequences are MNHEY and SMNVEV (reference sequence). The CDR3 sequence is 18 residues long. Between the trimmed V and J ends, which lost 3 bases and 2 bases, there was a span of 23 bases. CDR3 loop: CASSFSNRGRTLTYEQYF. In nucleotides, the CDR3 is TGTGCCAGCAGTTTCTCCAACCGCGGACGGACTCTCACCTACGAGCAGTACTTC.

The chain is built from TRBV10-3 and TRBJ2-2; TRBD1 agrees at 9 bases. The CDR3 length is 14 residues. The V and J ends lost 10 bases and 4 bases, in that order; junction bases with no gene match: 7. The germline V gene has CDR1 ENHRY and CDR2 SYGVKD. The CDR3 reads CASRTGEGTGELFF. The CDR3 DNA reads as TGTGCCAGCCGGACAGGGGAGGGCACCGGGGAGCTGTTTTTT.

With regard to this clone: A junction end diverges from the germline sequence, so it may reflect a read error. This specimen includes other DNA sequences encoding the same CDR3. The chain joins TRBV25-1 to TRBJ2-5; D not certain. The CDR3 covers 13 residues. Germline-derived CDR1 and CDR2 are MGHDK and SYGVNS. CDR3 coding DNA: TGCGCCAGCAGTGAACATCTAGGGGAGACCCAGTACTTC. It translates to CASSEHLGETQYF.

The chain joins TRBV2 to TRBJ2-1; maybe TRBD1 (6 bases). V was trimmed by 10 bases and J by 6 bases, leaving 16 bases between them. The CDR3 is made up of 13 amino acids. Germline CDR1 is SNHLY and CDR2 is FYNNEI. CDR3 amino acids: CATTWTEINEQFF. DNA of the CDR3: TGTGCCACCACATGGACAGAAATCAATGAGCAGTTCTTC.

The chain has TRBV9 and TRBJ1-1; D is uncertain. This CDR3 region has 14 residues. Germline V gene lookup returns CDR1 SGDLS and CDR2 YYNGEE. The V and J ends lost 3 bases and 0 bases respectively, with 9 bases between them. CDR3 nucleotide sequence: TGTGCCAGCAGCGCTAGTGGGCTGAACACTGAAGCTTTCTTT. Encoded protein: CASSASGLNTEAFF.

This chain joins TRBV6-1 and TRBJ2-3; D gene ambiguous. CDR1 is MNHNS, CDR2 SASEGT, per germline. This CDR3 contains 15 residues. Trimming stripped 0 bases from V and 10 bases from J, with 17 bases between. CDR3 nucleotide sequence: TGTGCCAGCAGTGAAGCGGTAGGACCACAATACTCGCAGTATTTT. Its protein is CASSEAVGPQYSQYF.

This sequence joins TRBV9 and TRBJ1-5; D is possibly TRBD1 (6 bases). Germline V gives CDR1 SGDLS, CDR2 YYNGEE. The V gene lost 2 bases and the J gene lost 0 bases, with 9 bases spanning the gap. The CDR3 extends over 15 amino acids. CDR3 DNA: TGTGCCAGCAGCGTCACAGGGAATAGCAATCAGCCCCAGCATTTT. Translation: CASSVTGNSNQPQHF.

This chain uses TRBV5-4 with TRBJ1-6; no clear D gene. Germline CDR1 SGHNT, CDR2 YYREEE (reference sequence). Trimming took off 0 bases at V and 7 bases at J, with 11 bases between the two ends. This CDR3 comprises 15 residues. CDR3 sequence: CASSLGGSYNSPLHF. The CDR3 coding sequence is TGTGCCAGCAGCTTGGGTGGCAGTTACAATTCACCCCTCCACTTT.

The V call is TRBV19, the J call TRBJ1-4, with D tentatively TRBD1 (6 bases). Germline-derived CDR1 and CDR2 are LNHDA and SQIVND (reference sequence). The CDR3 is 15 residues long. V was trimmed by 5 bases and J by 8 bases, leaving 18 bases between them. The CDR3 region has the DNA TGTGCCAGTAGTGTCCGACAGGAGAGGAGCGAAAAACTGTTTTTT. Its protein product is CASSVRQERSEKLFF. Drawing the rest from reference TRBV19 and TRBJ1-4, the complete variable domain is DGGITQSPKYLFRKEGQNVTLSCEQNLNHDAMYWYRQDPGQGLRLIYYSQIVNDFQKGDIAEGYSVSREKKESFPLTVTSAQKNPTAFYLCASSVRQERSEKLFFGSGTQLSVL.

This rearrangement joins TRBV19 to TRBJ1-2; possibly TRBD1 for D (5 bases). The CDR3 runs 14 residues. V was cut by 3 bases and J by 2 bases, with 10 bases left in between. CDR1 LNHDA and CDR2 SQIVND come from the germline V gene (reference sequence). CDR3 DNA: TGTGCCAGTAGTATCAGTCGACAGAACTATGGCTACACCTTC. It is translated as CASSISRQNYGYTF.

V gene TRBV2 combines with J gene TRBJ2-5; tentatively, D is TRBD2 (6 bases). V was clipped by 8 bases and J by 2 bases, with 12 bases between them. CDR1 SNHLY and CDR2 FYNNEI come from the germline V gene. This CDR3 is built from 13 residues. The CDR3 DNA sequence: TGTGCCAGCGGCCGGGACTCACAAGAGACCCAGTACTTC. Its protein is CASGRDSQETQYF.

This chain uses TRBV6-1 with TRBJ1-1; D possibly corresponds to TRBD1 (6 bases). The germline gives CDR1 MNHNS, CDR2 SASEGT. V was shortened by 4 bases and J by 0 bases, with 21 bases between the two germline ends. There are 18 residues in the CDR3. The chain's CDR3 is CASSGGGVRGRVNTEAFF. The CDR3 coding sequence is TGTGCCAGCAGTGGCGGCGGGGTTCGGGGGCGGGTGAACACTGAAGCTTTCTTT.

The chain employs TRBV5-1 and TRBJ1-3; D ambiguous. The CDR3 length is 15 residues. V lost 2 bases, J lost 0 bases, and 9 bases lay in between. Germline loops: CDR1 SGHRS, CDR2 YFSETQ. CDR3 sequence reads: CASSLRDPSGNTIYF. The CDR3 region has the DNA TGCGCCAGCAGCTTAAGGGATCCCTCTGGAAACACCATATATTTT.

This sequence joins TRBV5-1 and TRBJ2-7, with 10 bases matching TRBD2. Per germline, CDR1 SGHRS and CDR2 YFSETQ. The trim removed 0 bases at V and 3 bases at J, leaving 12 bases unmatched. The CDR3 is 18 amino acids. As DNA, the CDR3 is TGCGCCAGCAGCTTGGCCGAGGTAGCGGGAGGTATAAACTACGAGCAGTACTTC. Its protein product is CASSLAEVAGGINYEQYF.

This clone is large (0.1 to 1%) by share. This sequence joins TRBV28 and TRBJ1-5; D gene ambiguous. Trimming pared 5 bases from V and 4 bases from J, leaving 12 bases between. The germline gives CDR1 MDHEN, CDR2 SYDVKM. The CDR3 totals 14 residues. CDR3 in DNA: TGTGCCAGCAGTGCCGGGAAGTCTAATCAGCCCCAGCATTTT. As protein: CASSAGKSNQPQHF.

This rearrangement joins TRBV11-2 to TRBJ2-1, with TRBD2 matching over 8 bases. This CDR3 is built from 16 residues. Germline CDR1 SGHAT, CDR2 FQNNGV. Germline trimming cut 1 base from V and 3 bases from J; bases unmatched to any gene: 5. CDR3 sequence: CASSLAGGRYYNEQFF. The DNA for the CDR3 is TGTGCCAGCAGCTTAGCAGGCGGGAGGTACTACAATGAGCAGTTCTTC.

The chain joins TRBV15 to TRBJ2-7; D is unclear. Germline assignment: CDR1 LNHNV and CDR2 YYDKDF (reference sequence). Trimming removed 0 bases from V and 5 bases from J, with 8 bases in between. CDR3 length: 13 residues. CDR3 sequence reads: CATSRDRIDEQYF. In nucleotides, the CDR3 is TGTGCCACCAGCAGAGATCGAATCGACGAGCAGTACTTC.

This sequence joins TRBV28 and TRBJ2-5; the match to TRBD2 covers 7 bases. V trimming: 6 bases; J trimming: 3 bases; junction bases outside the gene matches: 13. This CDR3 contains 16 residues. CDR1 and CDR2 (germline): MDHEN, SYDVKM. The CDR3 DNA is TGTGCCAGCAGCCTCCCCCCTGCGGGGGATGAAGAGACCCAGTACTTC. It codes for CASSLPPAGDEETQYF.

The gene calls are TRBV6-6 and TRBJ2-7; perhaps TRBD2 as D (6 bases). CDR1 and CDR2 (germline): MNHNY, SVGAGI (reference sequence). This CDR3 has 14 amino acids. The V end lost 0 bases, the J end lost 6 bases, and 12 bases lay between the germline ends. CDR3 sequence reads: CASSYSGGSGEQYF. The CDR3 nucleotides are TGTGCCAGCAGTTACTCGGGGGGATCAGGCGAGCAGTACTTC.

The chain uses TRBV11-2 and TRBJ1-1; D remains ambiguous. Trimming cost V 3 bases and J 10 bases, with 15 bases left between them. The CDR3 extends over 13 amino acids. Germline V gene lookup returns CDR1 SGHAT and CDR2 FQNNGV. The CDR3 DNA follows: TGTGCCAGCAGCTTCAGGAATGAGGGTCTAGCTTTCTTT. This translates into CASSFRNEGLAFF.